Below are 17 T cell receptor beta chains sequenced from a single sample in a study of blood T cell repertoires in COVID-19. Sequencing used immunoSEQ multiplex PCR; TCRdb keeps in-frame clones, though not all of them. Here the sample spans 95,000 to 150,000 clones, over 70% being singletons. Specimen: peripheral blood. All receptors derive from a woman in her sixties or seventies with acute or convalescent COVID-19.

This clone was counted a few times. The chain couples TRBV19 to TRBJ1-1; 8 bases are a match to TRBD1. Germline V gene lookup returns CDR1 LNHDA and CDR2 SQIVND (reference sequence). This CDR3 has 15 residues. V lost 6 bases, J lost 2 bases, and 8 bases stayed unmatched. The CDR3 sequence: CASRAMDRVNTEAFF. CDR3 in DNA: TGTGCCAGTAGGGCCATGGACAGGGTTAACACTGAAGCTTTCTTT.

The genes are TRBV6-1 and TRBJ2-5, with D possibly TRBD1 on 6 matching bases. The germline CDR1 and CDR2 sequences are MNHNS and SASEGT. V lost 2 bases, J lost 5 bases, and 12 bases lay in between. The CDR3 loop spans 14 amino acids. The CDR3 DNA follows: TGTGCCAGCAGTGAAATGCAGGGGTGGGAGACCCAGTACTTC. This translates into CASSEMQGWETQYF.

The chain couples TRBV10-3 to TRBJ2-7; tentatively, D is TRBD2 (5 bases). The CDR3 contains 14 residues. The germline V gene has CDR1 ENHRY and CDR2 SYGVKD. Deletions cut 6 bases from V and 1 base from J, with 13 bases between. The CDR3 is CAIRLDPGSYEQYF. The CDR3 nucleotides read TGTGCCATCAGATTGGACCCGGGGTCCTACGAGCAGTACTTC.

CDR3 protein: CASSFWQGANNYGYTF. The CDR3 bases are TGTGCCAGCAGTTTTTGGCAGGGGGCGAATAACTATGGCTACACCTTC. The chain has TRBV28 and TRBJ1-2; 8 bases align to TRBD1. Germline V lookup: CDR1 MDHEN, CDR2 SYDVKM. CDR3 size: 16 residues. The V gene end was trimmed by 3 bases and the J gene end by 1 base; junction bases not matched to a gene: 7.

There are a few counts of this clone. Other DNA sequences in this specimen translate into the identical CDR3. This chain joins TRBV18 and TRBJ2-1; 9 bases fit TRBD1. The CDR3 extends over 15 amino acids. After removal of 2 bases from V and 1 base from J, the junction contained 0 bases not matched to a gene. Germline assignment: CDR1 KGHSH and CDR2 LQKENI. The CDR3: CASSPGTGSYNEQFF. The CDR3 DNA is TGTGCCAGCTCACCAGGGACAGGGTCCTACAATGAGCAGTTCTTC.

The chain has TRBV5-4 and TRBJ2-1; TRBD1 matches at 7 bases. The CDR3 is made up of 15 amino acids. Per the germline V gene, CDR1 is SGHNT and CDR2 is YYREEE (reference sequence). V lost 3 bases, J lost 4 bases, and 7 bases stayed unmatched. As DNA, the CDR3 is TGTGCCAGCAGCTACCGGGACAGATTATACAATGAGCAGTTCTTC. As protein: CASSYRDRLYNEQFF.

The CDR3 coding sequence is TGCAGCGTTGATGGGGTAGCGGGGTCCGCGGGGGAGCAGTACTTC. This codes for CSVDGVAGSAGEQYF. The chain joins TRBV29-1 to TRBJ2-7; 8 bases match TRBD2. The CDR3 runs to 15 residues. V shed 3 bases, J shed 7 bases, and the junction held 14 bases outside the gene matches. Germline V gene lookup returns CDR1 SQVTM and CDR2 ANQGSEA.

The chain carries TRBV7-9 and TRBJ1-6; D might be TRBD1 (5 bases). V gave up 1 base and J gave up 6 bases, with 10 bases separating them. The CDR3 totals 15 residues. Germline CDR1 is SEHNR and CDR2 is FQNEAQ (reference sequence). The CDR3 DNA is TGTGCCAGCAGCTTAGGAAGACAGAGTAATTCACCCCTCCACTTT. This gives the protein CASSLGRQSNSPLHF.

CDR3 sequence reads: CASSPGLGGYEQYF. Written as DNA, the CDR3 is TGTGCCAGCAGCCCGGGCCTCGGGGGTTACGAGCAGTACTTC. The chain uses TRBV5-5 and TRBJ2-7; the D gene is possibly TRBD2 (6 bases). Per the germline V gene, CDR1 is SGHKS and CDR2 is YYEKEE (reference sequence). The CDR3 runs to 14 residues. The ends were cut back, 4 bases at V and 4 bases at J, with 15 bases in the middle.

This clone is labeled as medium-sized. The chain recombines TRBV6-4 with TRBJ1-2, with D possibly matching TRBD1 (6 bases). The V gene lost 5 bases and the J gene lost 4 bases, with 23 bases spanning the gap. Germline V CDR1 and CDR2: MRHNA, SNTAGT. This CDR3 has 17 residues. The CDR3 DNA sequence: TGTGCCAGCAGTAACAGGGTGTTGAAATTTCTGGTCTATGGCTACACCTTC. As protein: CASSNRVLKFLVYGYTF.

V is TRBV6-1 and J is TRBJ1-1, with unresolved D. The ends were cut back, 4 bases at V and 0 bases at J, with 18 bases in the middle. Germline values: CDR1 MNHNS, CDR2 SASEGT. The CDR3 sequence is 17 residues long. Here the CDR3 DNA reads TGTGCCAGCAGTGTTCCGGAAGGCGGTAGGTTGAACACTGAAGCTTTCTTT. It encodes CASSVPEGGRLNTEAFF.

This chain links TRBV29-1 with TRBJ1-2, with 8 bases identical to TRBD1. With V trimmed by 8 bases and J by 3 bases, 20 bases remained unmatched. This CDR3 contains 17 residues. Per the germline V gene, CDR1 is SQVTM and CDR2 is ANQGSEA. Here the CDR3 reads CSTMVGGRGPPDYGYTF. CDR3 bases: TGCAGCACGATGGTGGGGGGCAGGGGGCCTCCAGACTATGGCTACACCTTC.

This chain links TRBV5-1 with TRBJ2-3, with 10 bases matching TRBD2. Losses at the gene ends were 0 bases for V and 3 bases for J; bases not matched to a gene: 4. The CDR3 has 16 residues. Germline V gives CDR1 SGHRS, CDR2 YFSETQ. Here the CDR3 DNA reads TGCGCCAGCAGCTTGGCACTAGCGGGGCCTACAGATACGCAGTATTTT. Translated: CASSLALAGPTDTQYF. Combining the CDR3 with reference TRBV5-1 and TRBJ2-3 gives the whole variable domain KAGVTQTPRYLIKTRGQQVTLSCSPISGHRSVSWYQQTPGQGLQFLFEYFSETQRNKGNFPGRFSGRQFSNSRSEMNVSTLELGDSALYLCASSLALAGPTDTQYFGPGTRLTVL.

CDR3 DNA: TGTGCCAGCAGTCCTACCGTCCTAGGGGGCTATGGCTACACCTTC. Its translation: CASSPTVLGGYGYTF. The chain is built from TRBV28 and TRBJ1-2, with a tentative D call TRBD1 (6 bases). Per germline, CDR1 MDHEN and CDR2 SYDVKM. This CDR3 spans 15 amino acids. Trimming took 5 bases from V and 4 from J, leaving 17 bases between them.

V usage is TRBV30 and J usage is TRBJ2-7; 9 bases map to TRBD1. CDR3 length equals 13 residues. Germline CDR1 is GTSNPN and CDR2 is SVGIG (reference sequence). V lost 5 bases, J lost 5 bases, and 7 bases stayed unmatched. The CDR3 reads CAWQRTGANEQYF. DNA of the CDR3: TGTGCCTGGCAGCGGACAGGGGCAAACGAGCAGTACTTC. Based on the CDR3 plus reference TRBV30 and TRBJ2-7, the full variable domain is SQTIHQWPATLVQPVGSPLSLECTVEGTSNPNLYWYRQAAGRGLQLLFYSVGIGQISSEVPQNLSASRPQDRQFILSSKKLLLSDSGFYLCAWQRTGANEQYFGPGTRLTVT.

V and J are TRBV4-1 and TRBJ1-6; tentatively, D is TRBD1 (5 bases). From germline, CDR1 is MGHRA and CDR2 YSYEKL. V was pared by 1 base and J by 9 bases, with 10 bases between. CDR3 length: 14 residues. Here the CDR3 reads CASSQVGRASPLHF. The CDR3 DNA follows: TGCGCCAGCAGCCAAGTAGGCAGGGCTTCACCCCTCCACTTT.

The rearrangement links TRBV28 to TRBJ1-5; a possible D gene is TRBD1 (5 bases). Trimming shortened V by 6 bases and J by 0 bases, and 15 bases separated the two germline ends. This CDR3 is built from 16 residues. Germline V gene lookup returns CDR1 MDHEN and CDR2 SYDVKM. The CDR3 DNA sequence: TGTGCCAGCAGCCCTCGGGGGGGGATTAGCAATCAGCCCCAGCATTTT. Encoded protein: CASSPRGGISNQPQHF.